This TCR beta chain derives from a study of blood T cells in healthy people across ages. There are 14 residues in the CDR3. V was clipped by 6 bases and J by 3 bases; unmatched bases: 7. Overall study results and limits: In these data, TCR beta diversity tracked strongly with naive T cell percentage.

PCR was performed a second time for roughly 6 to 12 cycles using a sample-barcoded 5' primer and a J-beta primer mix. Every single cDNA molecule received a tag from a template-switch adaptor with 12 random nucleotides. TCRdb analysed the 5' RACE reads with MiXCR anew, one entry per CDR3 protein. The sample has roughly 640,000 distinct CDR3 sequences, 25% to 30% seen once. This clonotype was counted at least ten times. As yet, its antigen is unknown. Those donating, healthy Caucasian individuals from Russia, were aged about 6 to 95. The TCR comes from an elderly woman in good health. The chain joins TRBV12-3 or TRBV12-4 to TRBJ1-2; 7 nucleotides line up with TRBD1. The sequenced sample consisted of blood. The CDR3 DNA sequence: TGTGCCAGCAGCCTGGACAGGCCCCACTATGGCTACACCTTC. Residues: CASSLDRPHYGYTF.